These T cell receptor beta chains were read from a single sample in a study of T-cell reconstitution after alpha-beta-depleted transplantation in children. Via MiXCR, TCRdb re-called the PCR reads, giving one row per CDR3 protein. The data show just over 200,000 distinct CDR3 sequences, around 9.2% seen once. This material consisted of PBMCs, mostly from graft donor cells, taken 360 days after TCRalphabeta/CD19-depleted stem cell transplant. The receptors were gathered from a male patient aged 2-15 years who had a stem cell transplant for acute myeloid leukemia, so the T cells may come from the graft donor. CDR3s include the opening cysteine and the closing phenylalanine or tryptophan. The D gene is left open where the match is weak. Expanded clones get a size class; other rows say once, few or many, or leave the size out.

TRBJ2-2,few,TRBV20-1,TRBD2,CSARDPSGGAANGELFF,TGCAGTGCTAGAGACCCCAGCGGGGGGGCCGCTAACGGGGAGCTGTTTTTT
TRBJ1-1,many,TRBV2,NA,CASSEKEWGGTNTEAFF,TGTGCCAGCAGTGAGAAGGAGTGGGGCGGGACGAACACTGAAGCTTTCTTT
TRBJ2-3,few,TRBV20-1,TRBD2,CSASPSGLRTDTQYF,TGCAGTGCTAGTCCTAGCGGCCTTCGGACGGATACGCAGTATTTT
TRBJ2-7,NA,TRBV7-6,NA,CASSPQGGVFNEQYF,TGTGCCAGCAGCCCACAAGGGGGGGTCTTCAACGAGCAGTACTTC
TRBJ2-5,NA,TRBV7-9,NA,CAYDSGTETQYF,TGTGCCTACGACTCGGGGACGGAGACCCAGTACTTC
TRBJ2-7,NA,TRBV12-3/TRBV12-4,NA,CASSFWAPYEQYF,TGTGCCAGCAGTTTTTGGGCCCCATACGAGCAGTACTTC
TRBJ2-1,many,TRBV7-8,NA,CASSLDREQFF,TGTGCCAGCAGCTTAGATCGGGAGCAGTTCTTC
TRBJ2-5,many,TRBV5-1,TRBD1,CASSFDREETQYF,TGCGCCAGCAGCTTTGACAGGGAAGAGACCCAGTACTTC
TRBJ2-3,many,TRBV7-7,NA,CASSLRRADTQYF,TGTGCTAGCAGCTTACGGCGGGCAGATACGCAGTATTTT
TRBJ2-5,many,TRBV20-1,NA,CSARVAQETQYF,TGCAGTGCTAGAGTAGCGCAAGAGACCCAGTACTTC
TRBJ2-7,few,TRBV12-3/TRBV12-4,NA,CASSLGVGEQYF,TGTGCCAGCAGTTTGGGGGTTGGAGAGCAGTACTTC
TRBJ2-1,NA,TRBV5-1,NA,CASSSGGQYYNEQFF,TGCGCCAGCAGCTCGGGGGGACAGTACTACAATGAGCAGTTCTTC
TRBJ2-5,once,TRBV20-1,NA,CSAPAGTGADETQYF,TGCAGTGCTCCAGCGGGGACGGGGGCGGATGAGACCCAGTACTTC
TRBJ1-3,NA,TRBV12-5,NA,CASGLVVGNTIYF,TGTGCTAGTGGTTTGGTGGTCGGAAACACCATATATTTT
TRBJ1-3,NA,TRBV12-3/TRBV12-4,NA,CASSLVRAQGSGNTIYF,TGTGCCAGCAGTTTAGTACGGGCACAGGGATCTGGAAACACCATATATTTT
TRBJ2-5,few,TRBV20-1,NA,CSAGMAVQETQYF,TGCAGTGCTGGAATGGCAGTCCAAGAGACCCAGTACTTC
TRBJ2-7,NA,TRBV12-3/TRBV12-4,NA,CASSFLICPYEQYF,TGTGCCAGCAGTTTCTTAATTTGCCCCTACGAGCAGTACTTC
TRBJ2-1,many,TRBV21-1,NA,CASSYGEMAHNEQFF,TGTGCCAGCAGCTATGGGGAGATGGCCCACAATGAGCAGTTCTTC
TRBJ2-7,many,TRBV15,NA,CATSRDLKGGFYEQYF,TGTGCCACCAGCAGAGATCTTAAGGGGGGATTCTACGAGCAGTACTTC
TRBJ2-3,few,TRBV5-1,TRBD2,CASRIPGLVTDTQYF,TGCGCCAGCCGGATTCCGGGACTAGTAACAGATACGCAGTATTTT
TRBJ2-2,NA,TRBV20-1,TRBD1,CSASGTGTTGELFF,TGCAGTGCGTCGGGGACAGGGACCACCGGGGAGCTGTTTTTT
TRBJ1-1,NA,TRBV4-3,TRBD1,CASSQILTGDRNTEAFF,TGCGCCAGCAGCCAAATTCTTACCGGGGACAGGAACACTGAAGCTTTCTTT
TRBJ2-7,many,TRBV20-1,NA,CSAQLSGASYEQYF,TGCAGTGCTCAACTCTCGGGAGCGTCCTACGAGCAGTACTTC
TRBJ2-3,many,TRBV20-1,TRBD2,CSAPWRLAGDDTQYF,TGCAGTGCCCCTTGGAGGCTAGCGGGAGATGATACGCAGTATTTT
TRBJ2-1,few,TRBV2,NA,CASSELPDEQFF,TGTGCCAGCAGTGAACTGCCGGATGAGCAGTTCTTC
TRBJ2-7,many,TRBV5-1,NA,CASSLAPVGGASSYEQYF,TGCGCCAGCAGCTTGGCCCCAGTAGGGGGGGCGAGCTCCTACGAGCAGTACTTC
TRBJ1-1,NA,TRBV14,NA,CASSLTLNTEAFF,TGTGCCAGCAGCCTTACATTGAACACTGAAGCTTTCTTT
TRBJ2-1,few,TRBV29-1,NA,CSGGGGAGEQFF,TGCAGCGGGGGAGGGGGCGCGGGTGAGCAGTTCTTC
TRBJ2-7,few,TRBV11-2,TRBD2,CASSSSGKSYEQYF,TGTGCCAGCAGCTCTAGCGGGAAATCCTACGAGCAGTACTTC
TRBJ2-1,NA,TRBV25-1,NA,CASSESGTGNEQFF,TGTGCCAGCAGTGAATCGGGCACAGGGAATGAGCAGTTCTTC
TRBJ2-5,NA,TRBV7-8,TRBD1,CASSWTGGKETQYF,TGTGCCAGCAGCTGGACAGGGGGGAAAGAGACCCAGTACTTC
TRBJ1-2,NA,TRBV20-1,TRBD1,CSASDGQGTDGYTF,TGCAGTGCTAGCGACGGACAGGGAACGGATGGCTACACCTTC
TRBJ1-1,many,TRBV7-9,NA,CASSFSQGGTEAFF,TGTGCCAGCAGCTTCTCACAGGGCGGCACTGAAGCTTTCTTT
TRBJ1-1,many,TRBV10-3,NA,CAISESRDTEAFF,TGTGCCATCAGTGAGTCACGGGACACTGAAGCTTTCTTT
TRBJ2-5,few,TRBV7-9,NA,CASSSTEAETQYF,TGTGCCAGCAGCTCGACAGAGGCAGAGACCCAGTACTTC
TRBJ2-2,many,TRBV27,TRBD2,CASSWSKLAGVGGELFF,TGTGCCAGCAGTTGGTCTAAACTAGCGGGAGTCGGCGGGGAGCTGTTTTTT
TRBJ1-1,NA,TRBV11-1,TRBD1,CASSSGKAGTGVLNTEAFF,TGTGCCAGCAGCTCCGGTAAAGCCGGGACAGGGGTCCTGAACACTGAAGCTTTCTTT
TRBJ2-3,many,TRBV5-1,NA,CASSLATSPPDTQYF,TGCGCCAGCAGCTTGGCGACGTCTCCACCAGATACGCAGTATTTT
TRBJ1-5,few,TRBV4-1,TRBD1,CASSQEGGGLNQPQHF,TGCGCCAGCAGCCAAGAAGGAGGGGGCCTAAATCAGCCCCAGCATTTT
TRBJ2-7,NA,TRBV6-2/TRBV6-3,NA,CASSYGSNEQYF,TGTGCCAGCAGTTACGGGTCGAACGAGCAGTACTTC
TRBJ1-2,few,TRBV6-5,NA,CASSYGQGAANYGYTF,TGTGCCAGCAGTTACGGCCAGGGCGCAGCTAACTATGGCTACACCTTC
TRBJ2-1,NA,TRBV24-1,TRBD2,CATSDLRSGGAPNEQFF,TGTGCCACCAGTGATTTGCGCAGCGGGGGGGCCCCCAATGAGCAGTTCTTC
TRBJ2-5,few,TRBV7-9,NA,CASSRLILRDQETQYF,TGTGCCAGCAGCCGCCTTATTCTGCGGGACCAAGAGACCCAGTACTTC
TRBJ2-3,few,TRBV12-3/TRBV12-4,NA,CASMVRFTDTQYF,TGTGCCAGCATGGTGAGGTTTACAGATACGCAGTATTTT
TRBJ2-1,many,TRBV29-1,TRBD2,CSVGLAGIGGQFF,TGCAGCGTTGGGTTAGCGGGAATAGGAGGGCAGTTCTTC
TRBJ2-1,many,TRBV5-1,TRBD2,CASSPNSSGRPPYCEQFF,TGCGCCAGCAGCCCAAACTCTAGCGGGAGGCCCCCCTATTGTGAGCAGTTCTTC
TRBJ2-1,NA,TRBV18,NA,CASSALTNRIVNEQFF,TGTGCCAGCTCAGCTTTGACCAACCGGATTGTAAATGAGCAGTTCTTC
TRBJ1-4,NA,TRBV5-1,NA,CASSFVRGQGRDNEKLFF,TGCGCCAGCAGCTTCGTCAGGGGACAAGGACGCGATAATGAAAAACTGTTTTTT